Each of the 7 T cell receptor beta chains below was sequenced from the same sample in a study of blood T cells in healthy people across ages. Combining a sample-barcoded 5' primer with a J-beta primer mix, a second PCR ran for roughly 7 to 11 cycles. One entry per CDR3 protein results from TCRdb running MiXCR on the 5' RACE reads. There are under 2 million distinct CDR3 sequences in the sample; 30% to 35% occur only once, and around 11% lies in the top ten. What was sequenced was blood. These receptors all come from a woman aged 30 to 39 in good health.

V and J are TRBV7-2 and TRBJ2-1, with unresolved D. The CDR3 has 13 residues. The germline CDR1 and CDR2 sequences are SGHTA and FQGNSA. Between the trimmed V and J ends, which lost 4 bases and 3 bases, there was a span of 7 bases. The CDR3 DNA follows: TGTGCCAGCAGCTCATACTACTACAATGAGCAGTTCTTC. Residues: CASSSYYYNEQFF. The full variable domain, its missing parts supplied by reference TRBV7-2 and TRBJ2-1, is GAGVSQSPSNKVTEKGKDVELRCDPISGHTALYWYRQSLGQGLEFLIYFQGNSAPDKSGLPSDRFSAERTGGSVSTLTIQRTQQEDSAVYLCASSSYYYNEQFFGPGTRLTVL.

A few counts support this clonotype. This may arise from a read error, as a much more abundant clone is one base away. The rearrangement links TRBV29-1 to TRBJ2-7; D gene uncertain. CDR1 and CDR2 (germline): SQVTM, ANQGSEA. CDR3 length: 12 residues. CDR3: CGGFTSSYEQYF. CDR3 in DNA: TGCGGCGGATTTACAAGCTCCTACGAGCAGTACTTC.

CDR3 coding DNA: TGTGCCAGTAGTACCGGACTAGGGGCCTACAATGAGCAGTTCTTC. It encodes CASSTGLGAYNEQFF. This sequence joins TRBV19 and TRBJ2-1, with 7 nucleotides matching TRBD2. The CDR3 has 15 residues. The V segment lost 4 bases and the J segment 2 bases; nucleotides outside the gene matches: 5. The germline V gene encodes CDR1 LNHDA and CDR2 SQIVND (reference sequence).

The chain's CDR3 is CASTALHRNYEQYF. The CDR3 DNA sequence: TGTGCCAGCACCGCTTTGCACAGGAACTACGAGCAGTACTTC. The chain recombines TRBV21-1 with TRBJ2-7; the table assigns TRBD1, which was not confirmed against the DNA. TRBV21-1 is a recognized pseudogene. CDR3 size: 14 residues.

The V and J genes are TRBV27 and TRBJ2-6; D gene ambiguous. Between the trimmed V and J ends, which lost 5 bases and 0 bases, there was a span of 8 bases. Per the germline V gene, CDR1 is MNHEY and CDR2 is SMNVEV (reference sequence). The CDR3 runs to 15 residues. The CDR3 loop is CASSPWASGANVLTF. CDR3 DNA: TGTGCCAGCAGTCCATGGGCCTCTGGGGCCAACGTCCTGACTTTC.

This chain uses TRBV2 with TRBJ2-2; a possible D gene is TRBD2 (5 bases). CDR1 and CDR2 from the germline V gene are SNHLY and FYNNEI. The CDR3 sequence is 15 residues long. Trimming left V 2 bases short and J 2 bases short, with 9 bases between. This chain's CDR3 is CASSERLANTGELFF. In DNA form, the CDR3 reads TGTGCCAGCAGTGAACGCCTAGCAAACACCGGGGAGCTGTTTTTT.

V is TRBV4-1 and J is TRBJ2-1; D not resolved. Germline CDR1 MGHRA, CDR2 YSYEKL. The V gene lost 2 bases and the J gene lost 0 bases, with 5 bases spanning the gap. The CDR3 contains 14 residues. CDR3 in amino acids: CASSQRSSYNEQFF. In DNA, the CDR3 is TGCGCCAGCAGCCAAAGATCCTCCTACAATGAGCAGTTCTTC.